The following is a T cell receptor (beta chain) sequence with its context. What it recognizes is unknown. This specimen comes from a study of CD4+ T cells in melanoma. Germline lookup yields CDR1 MNHEY and CDR2 SMNVEV (reference sequence). V gave up 8 bases and J gave up 4 bases, with 20 bases separating them. The CDR3 totals 15 residues. Assay used: immunoSEQ multiplex PCR; TCRdb lists only in-frame clones, some missing. Among over 100,000 clones listed, roughly 90% were seen once. The study's findings and limits: Reportedly, melanoma neoantigen-specific CD4+ T cells showed varied differentiation states. CD8+ T cell, macrophage and B cell function reportedly correlated with neoantigen-specific CD4+ T cells.

The chain has TRBV27 and TRBJ1-2, with D perhaps TRBD1 (5 bases). This clonotype was sampled from a human donor with melanoma. The sample taken for sequencing was peripheral blood. CDR3 loop: CASSPGSRLRYGYTF. As DNA, the CDR3 is TGTGCCAGCTCCCCAGGGAGCCGGTTACGCTATGGCTACACCTTC.